These 15 T cell receptor beta chains originate from one sample sequenced in a study of T cells in localized non-small cell lung cancer (dated by TCRdb to 2018 to 2021). Library preparation used the immunoSEQ multiplex PCR assay. Drawn from immuneACCESS, this table holds only the in-frame rearrangements with V and J called that TCRdb kept. Clones are partly lost; checked studies trace under half to an unresolved V gene and leave the rest unexplained. This sample lists approximately 64,000 clones; roughly 90% were detected once. The ten top clones hold nearly 2% of the sample. Source: peripheral blood, taken before any cancer treatment. These receptors were taken from a woman aged 35 to 70 with stage I lung adenocarcinoma.

This rearrangement joins TRBV28 to TRBJ1-2; D unresolved. Trimming left V 10 bases short and J 8 bases short, with 14 bases between. The germline CDR1 and CDR2 sequences are MDHEN and SYDVKM. This CDR3 has 11 amino acids. The CDR3 DNA is TGTGCCACACTCATTTCGGTGGGCTACACCTTC. Protein sequence: CATLISVGYTF.

This sequence joins TRBV29-1 and TRBJ1-1; no firm D call. The CDR3 extends over 13 amino acids. The V end lost 6 bases, the J end lost 2 bases, and 13 bases lay between the germline ends. Per germline, CDR1 SQVTM and CDR2 ANQGSEA. The CDR3 loop reads CSVYRSINTEAFF. CDR3 DNA sequence: TGCAGCGTGTACCGCAGTATAAACACTGAAGCTTTCTTT.

The V call is TRBV7-3, the J call TRBJ2-2; the match to TRBD1 covers 11 bases. The germline gives CDR1 SGHTA, CDR2 FQGTGA. Losses at the gene ends were 2 bases for V and 6 bases for J; bases not matched to a gene: 8. This CDR3 comprises 17 residues. The CDR3: CASSLAPGTGGAGELFF. CDR3 bases: TGTGCCAGCAGCTTAGCCCCCGGGACAGGGGGGGCCGGGGAGCTGTTTTTT.

The V gene is TRBV28, the J gene TRBJ2-1; TRBD2 agrees at 11 bases. The CDR3 runs to 18 residues. With 3 bases clipped from V and 7 bases from J, the junction kept 14 bases outside the gene matches. Germline CDR1 reads MDHEN; CDR2 reads SYDVKM. CDR3 in amino acids: CASSFIRGTSGRLNEQFF. In DNA, the CDR3 is TGTGCCAGCAGTTTCATCCGGGGTACTAGCGGGAGATTGAATGAGCAGTTCTTC. Together with reference TRBV28 and TRBJ2-1, the CDR3 gives the full variable domain: DVKVTQSSRYLVKRTGEKVFLECVQDMDHENMFWYRQDPGLGLRLIYFSYDVKMKEKGDIPEGYSVSREKKERFSLILESASTNQTSMYLCASSFIRGTSGRLNEQFFGPGTRLTVL.

This clone was picked up a small number of times. CDR3 in DNA: TGCAGCGTTGCCCTGTGGCAGGGGAACACTGAAGCTTTCTTT. Translation gives CSVALWQGNTEAFF. The chain has TRBV29-1 and TRBJ1-1; a weak D match, TRBD1 (5 bases). Germline-derived CDR1 and CDR2 are SQVTM and ANQGSEA. The V gene lost 4 bases and the J gene lost 1 base, with 13 bases spanning the gap. This CDR3 spans 14 amino acids.

This rearrangement joins TRBV10-2 to TRBJ2-1, with 8 positions matching TRBD1. V lost 7 bases to trimming and J lost 8 bases; unmatched junction nucleotides: 4. The CDR3 covers 12 residues. The germline V gene encodes CDR1 WSHSY and CDR2 SAAADI. In DNA form, the CDR3 reads TGCGCCAGCATGGTCAGGGGGCATGAGCAGTTCTTC. It encodes CASMVRGHEQFF.

V gene TRBV19 combines with J gene TRBJ2-1; 11 bases fit TRBD2. V was pared by 0 bases and J by 4 bases, with 2 bases of the junction left unmatched. CDR3 length: 16 amino acids. The germline V gene has CDR1 LNHDA and CDR2 SQIVND (reference sequence). CDR3: CASSIDPSGRYNEQFF. CDR3 nucleotide sequence: TGTGCCAGTAGTATAGATCCTAGCGGGAGGTACAATGAGCAGTTCTTC.

V is TRBV30 and J is TRBJ1-4, with D uncertain. The CDR3 covers 14 residues. Germline lookup yields CDR1 GTSNPN and CDR2 SVGIG (reference sequence). With 5 bases removed from V and 8 bases from J, the gap between germline ends came to 18 bases. Written as DNA, the CDR3 is TGTGCCTGGGGATCGAAAACGGGTCCCGAAAAACTGTTTTTT. Translating gives CAWGSKTGPEKLFF.

This chain uses TRBV10-3 with TRBJ1-1, with 10 positions matching TRBD1. Germline V gene sequence: CDR1 ENHRY, CDR2 SYGVKD. V lost 6 bases, J lost 2 bases, and 3 bases stayed unmatched. The length of the CDR3 is 14 residues. This CDR3 reads CAIRGTGANTEAFF. The CDR3 coding sequence is TGTGCCATCAGGGGGACAGGGGCTAACACTGAAGCTTTCTTT.

The chain combines TRBV27 with TRBJ1-6; the match to TRBD1 covers 11 bases. The germline V gene encodes CDR1 MNHEY and CDR2 SMNVEV (reference sequence). There are 15 residues in the CDR3. The trim removed 3 bases at V and 10 bases at J, leaving 5 bases unmatched. In DNA form, the CDR3 reads TGTGCCAGCAGTTTTTCCGGGACAGGGGGATCACCCCTCCACTTT. This gives the protein CASSFSGTGGSPLHF.

This rearrangement joins TRBV10-1 to TRBJ2-5; D possibly corresponds to TRBD2 (5 bases). Germline V lookup: CDR1 WNHNN, CDR2 SYGVQD (reference sequence). The CDR3 extends over 14 amino acids. The germline V and J ends were trimmed by 3 bases and 5 bases, with 13 bases remaining between them. The CDR3 region has the DNA TGCGCCAGCAGTGAAGGACTGAGCTCGGAGACCCAGTACTTC. Translated, it gives CASSEGLSSETQYF.

This clone has only one observation. V gene TRBV19 combines with J gene TRBJ1-6, with D possibly being TRBD1 (6 bases). The CDR3 has 12 residues. V lost 10 bases and J lost 7, with 11 bases in between. CDR1 is LNHDA, CDR2 SQIVND, per germline (reference sequence). In nucleotides, the CDR3 is TGTGCCACCGGGACAAGAAATTCACCCCTCCACTTT. This sequence encodes CATGTRNSPLHF.

This rearrangement joins TRBV6-5 to TRBJ2-3, with D possibly matching TRBD2 (6 bases). Germline V lookup: CDR1 MNHEY, CDR2 SVGAGI. Trimming shortened V by 7 bases and J by 0 bases, and 14 bases separated the two germline ends. The CDR3 consists of 15 residues. This chain's CDR3 is CASTGEASSTDTQYF. In DNA, the CDR3 is TGTGCCAGCACCGGGGAGGCTTCTAGCACAGATACGCAGTATTTT.

The chain uses TRBV6-6 and TRBJ1-5, with TRBD1 matching over 8 bases. Germline assignment: CDR1 MNHNY and CDR2 SVGAGI (reference sequence). V trimming: 2 bases; J trimming: 4 bases; junction bases outside the gene matches: 1. The CDR3 is 14 amino acids. The CDR3 protein is CASSYGQGNQPQHF. Here the CDR3 DNA reads TGTGCCAGCAGTTACGGACAGGGAAATCAGCCCCAGCATTTT.

CDR3 in DNA: TGTGCCAGCAGTTTATCCCCCGGGACTAGTAACAATGAGCAGTTCTTC. Protein: CASSLSPGTSNNEQFF. The J gene is TRBJ2-1, the V gene TRBV27; 8 nucleotides line up with TRBD2. The CDR3 is 16 residues long. V dropped 0 bases and J dropped 5; count of bases not matched to a gene: 6. Germline-derived CDR1 and CDR2 are MNHEY and SMNVEV (reference sequence).